The T cell receptor beta chain described here comes from a study of cytomegalovirus exposure and HLA in healthy donors. Looking at the study overall: A data release that came early held tens of millions of unique TCRs from HLA-typed donors.

The CDR3 runs to 14 residues. Germline V lookup: CDR1 SGHRS, CDR2 YFSETQ. The V gene lost 7 bases and the J gene lost 4 bases, with 15 bases spanning the gap. The PCR used 60 Vbeta and 13 Jbeta primers. Methods used by the authors: An analysis performed later counted around 80 million unique TCR beta chains (approximately 10 million of them shared). Sequencing was performed with immunoSEQ multiplex PCR; in TCRdb, only in-frame clones are kept and a portion is missing. That table is the source of V, J and clone size, and D and trimming were worked out from the DNA. The table records 180,000 or so clones, over 60% of them present only once. Study-wide results and caveats: An Asian-associated ancestry cluster reportedly showed fewer N-insertions than the approximately 630-donor mean in a later analysis. Upon later analysis, HLA-associated TCR beta chains proved more clonally expanded than other, equally common chains.

Notes on this clone: Its specificity is unknown.

What was sequenced was PBMCs. The chain combines TRBV5-1 with TRBJ2-1; tentatively, D is TRBD2 (7 bases). The receptor comes from a man aged 50-59 years in good health and CMV-seropositive. CDR3: CASQVGGTYNEQFF. In DNA form, the CDR3 reads TGCGCCAGCCAGGTCGGGGGGACATACAATGAGCAGTTCTTC.